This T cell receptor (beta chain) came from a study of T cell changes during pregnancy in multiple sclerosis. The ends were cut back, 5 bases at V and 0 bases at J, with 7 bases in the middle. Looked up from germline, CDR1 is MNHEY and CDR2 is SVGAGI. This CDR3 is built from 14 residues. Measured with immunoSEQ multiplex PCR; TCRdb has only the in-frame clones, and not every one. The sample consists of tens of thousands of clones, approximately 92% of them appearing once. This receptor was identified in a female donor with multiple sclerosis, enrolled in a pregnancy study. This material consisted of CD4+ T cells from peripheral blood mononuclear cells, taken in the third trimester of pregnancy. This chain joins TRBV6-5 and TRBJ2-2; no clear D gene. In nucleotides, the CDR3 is TGTGCCAGCAGTACTGCCACGAACACCGGGGAGCTGTTTTTT. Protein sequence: CASSTATNTGELFF.